This entry features one T cell receptor beta chain sequence. Its antigen is still unknown. Other DNA sequences in the same sample also yield this CDR3. The source of the sample is a study of T cell responses to AZD1222 COVID-19 vaccine. Points from the study as a whole: Possibly, clonal diversity was underestimated; donors were largely white British and included more females.

Clones were read by immunoSEQ multiplex PCR, and TCRdb kept only the in-frame ones, dropping some. The table lists roughly 140,000 clones, 87% of them singletons. Unmatched junction bases numbered 5, after V lost 5 bases and J lost 3 bases. The germline CDR1 and CDR2 sequences are SGHNT and YYREEE (reference sequence). This CDR3 has 13 residues. The material was peripheral blood, obtained 28 days after the second AZD1222 dose. This receptor was obtained from an adult who received the AZD1222 COVID-19 vaccine. The chain carries TRBV5-4 and TRBJ2-7, with TRBD1 matching over 7 bases. The CDR3 bases are TGTGCCAGCAGTCTTACAGGGGACTACGAGCAGTACTTC. Translation gives CASSLTGDYEQYF.